A selection of T cell receptor beta chains follows, all from one sample in a study of T cell responses to AZD1222 COVID-19 vaccine. The data were produced by immunoSEQ multiplex PCR, yet TCRdb's version contains in-frame clones alone and is incomplete. The data contain under 200,000 clones, around 90% of them seen just once; the ten biggest clones take up 3.6%. Here the sequenced sample was peripheral blood, taken 28 days after the second dose of the MenACWY control vaccine. These receptors were collected from an adult who received the MenACWY meningococcal vaccine as a control. CDR3s include the opening cysteine and the closing phenylalanine or tryptophan. The order of the fields is V gene, J gene, D gene, clone size, CDR3 protein, CDR3 DNA. A D gene is named only where the DNA matches it firmly. Clone size, where shown, is once, few, many, or a class for clones that have expanded.

TRBV30,TRBJ1-6,-,-,CAWSTKSTGGNSPLHF,TGTGCCTGGAGTACAAAATCCACAGGCGGCAATTCACCCCTCCACTTT
TRBV7-7,TRBJ2-7,-,few,CASSLVQGTGEQYF,TGTGCTAGCAGCTTAGTCCAGGGAACGGGAGAGCAGTACTTC
TRBV5-1,TRBJ2-7,TRBD1,-,CASSFGQGAGQYF,TGCGCCAGCAGCTTCGGACAGGGGGCTGGGCAGTACTTC
TRBV7-6,TRBJ2-7,-,-,CASSPLQGHSYF,TGTGCCAGCAGCCCTTTGCAGGGCCACTCATACTTC
TRBV29-1,TRBJ2-7,TRBD2,-,CSVVRAGTYEQYF,TGCAGCGTTGTTCGAGCGGGAACCTACGAGCAGTACTTC
TRBV9,TRBJ1-6,TRBD1,-,CASSQATGDNSPLHF,TGTGCCAGCAGCCAAGCGACAGGGGACAATTCACCCCTCCACTTT
TRBV19,TRBJ2-7,-,-,CASSIFAQGGPYEQYF,TGTGCCAGTAGTATATTCGCCCAAGGGGGGCCGTACGAGCAGTACTTC
TRBV7-3,TRBJ2-1,TRBD2,-,CASSLTSGSPYNEQFF,TGTGCCAGCAGCTTAACTAGCGGGTCCCCCTACAATGAGCAGTTCTTC
TRBV10-3,TRBJ2-3,TRBD2,-,CATLKASGSLGLTDTQYF,TGTGCCACTCTTAAAGCTAGCGGGAGCCTGGGGTTGACAGATACGCAGTATTTT
TRBV10-2,TRBJ1-2,-,once,CASSVLDSYGYTF,TGCGCCAGCAGTGTCCTGGACAGCTATGGCTACACCTTC
TRBV5-1,TRBJ1-1,-,-,CASSSLGHTEAFF,TGCGCCAGCAGCTCCTTAGGACACACTGAAGCTTTCTTT
TRBV5-8,TRBJ1-4,-,few,CASSLGASTNEKLFF,TGTGCCAGCAGCTTGGGGGCTTCAACTAATGAAAAACTGTTTTTT
TRBV28,TRBJ2-1,TRBD2,-,CASSLRASGGGQFF,TGTGCCAGCAGTTTAAGGGCTAGCGGGGGCGGTCAGTTCTTC
TRBV14,TRBJ2-1,TRBD1,-,CASSDYTGQGYNEQFF,TGTGCCAGCAGCGATTATACGGGACAGGGCTACAATGAGCAGTTCTTC
TRBV9,TRBJ1-5,-,-,CASTLPKQGLNQPQHF,TGTGCCAGCACCCTCCCGAAGCAGGGGCTAAATCAGCCCCAGCATTTT
TRBV29-1,TRBJ1-4,-,once,CSVMDGSTNEKLFF,TGCAGCGTTATGGACGGATCAACTAATGAAAAACTGTTTTTT
TRBV4-1,TRBJ1-2,TRBD1,once,CASRPGQGENYGYTF,TGCGCCAGCAGGCCGGGACAGGGGGAAAACTATGGCTACACCTTC
TRBV19,TRBJ2-5,TRBD2,-,CASSSLAGGRGQETQYF,TGTGCCAGTAGTAGTCTAGCGGGAGGACGGGGCCAAGAGACCCAGTACTTC
TRBV4-1,TRBJ1-5,-,-,CASSQGVWARDSNQPQHF,TGCGCCAGCAGCCAAGGGGTTTGGGCCAGGGATAGCAATCAGCCCCAGCATTTT
TRBV7-3,TRBJ1-1,-,few,CASRVGGGRYTEAFF,TGTGCCAGCAGAGTTGGGGGAGGTCGGTACACTGAAGCTTTCTTT
TRBV4-1,TRBJ1-2,-,-,CASSHGPGRDYGYTF,TGCGCCAGCAGCCACGGGCCGGGGAGGGACTATGGCTACACCTTC
TRBV9,TRBJ2-7,-,-,CASSVVDSYEQYF,TGTGCCAGCAGCGTAGTAGACAGCTACGAGCAGTACTTC
TRBV9,TRBJ1-1,-,-,CASSSRTSGTEAFF,TGTGCCAGCAGCTCCCGGACCTCGGGAACTGAAGCTTTCTTT
TRBV6-5,TRBJ2-5,TRBD1,-,CASSMDRVWQETQYF,TGTGCCAGCAGTATGGACAGGGTATGGCAAGAGACCCAGTACTTC